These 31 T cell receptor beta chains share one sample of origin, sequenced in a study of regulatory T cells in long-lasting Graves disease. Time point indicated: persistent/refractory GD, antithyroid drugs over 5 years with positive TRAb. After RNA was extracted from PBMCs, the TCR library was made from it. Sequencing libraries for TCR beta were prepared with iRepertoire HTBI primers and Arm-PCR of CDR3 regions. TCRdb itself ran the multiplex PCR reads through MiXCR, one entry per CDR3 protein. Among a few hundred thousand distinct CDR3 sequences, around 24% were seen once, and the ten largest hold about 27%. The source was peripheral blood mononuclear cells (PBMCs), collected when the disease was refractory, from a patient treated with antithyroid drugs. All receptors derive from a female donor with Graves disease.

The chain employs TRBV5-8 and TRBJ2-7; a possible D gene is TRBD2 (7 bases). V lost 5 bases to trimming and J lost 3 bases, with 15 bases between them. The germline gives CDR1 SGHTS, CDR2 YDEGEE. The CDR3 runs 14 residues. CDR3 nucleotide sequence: TGTGCCAGCAGACGTCAAGGGGGGGTCTACGAGCAGTACTTC. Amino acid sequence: CASRRQGGVYEQYF.

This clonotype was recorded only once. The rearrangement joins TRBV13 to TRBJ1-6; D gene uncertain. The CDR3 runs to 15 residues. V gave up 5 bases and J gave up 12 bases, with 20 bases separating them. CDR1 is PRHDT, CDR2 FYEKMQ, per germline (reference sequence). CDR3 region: CASSPRGGSEVPLHF. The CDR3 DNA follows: TGTGCCAGCAGCCCCCGAGGAGGGTCGGAGGTACCCCTCCACTTT. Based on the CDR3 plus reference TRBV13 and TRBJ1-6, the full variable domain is AAGVIQSPRHLIKEKRETATLKCYPIPRHDTVYWYQQGPGQDPQFLISFYEKMQSDKGSIPDRFSAQQFSDYHSELNMSSLELGDSALYFCASSPRGGSEVPLHFGNGTRLTVT.

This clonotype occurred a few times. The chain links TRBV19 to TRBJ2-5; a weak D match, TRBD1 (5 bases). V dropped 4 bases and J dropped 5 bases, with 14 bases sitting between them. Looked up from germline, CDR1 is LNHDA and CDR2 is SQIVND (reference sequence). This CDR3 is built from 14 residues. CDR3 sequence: CASSSSGAGETQYF. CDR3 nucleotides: TGTGCCAGTAGTAGTTCTGGGGCTGGGGAGACCCAGTACTTC.

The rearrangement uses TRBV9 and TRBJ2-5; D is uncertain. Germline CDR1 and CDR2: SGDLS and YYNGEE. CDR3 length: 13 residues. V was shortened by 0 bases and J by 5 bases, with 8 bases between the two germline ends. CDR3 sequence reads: CASSVEGSETQYF. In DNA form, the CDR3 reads TGTGCCAGCAGCGTAGAGGGTTCGGAGACCCAGTACTTC.

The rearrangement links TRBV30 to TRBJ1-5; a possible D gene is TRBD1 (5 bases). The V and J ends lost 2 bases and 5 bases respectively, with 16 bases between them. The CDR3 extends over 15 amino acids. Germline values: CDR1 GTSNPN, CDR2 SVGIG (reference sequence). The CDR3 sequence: CAWSWRGQGDQPQHF. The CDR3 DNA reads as TGTGCCTGGAGTTGGCGTGGTCAGGGTGATCAGCCCCAGCATTTT.

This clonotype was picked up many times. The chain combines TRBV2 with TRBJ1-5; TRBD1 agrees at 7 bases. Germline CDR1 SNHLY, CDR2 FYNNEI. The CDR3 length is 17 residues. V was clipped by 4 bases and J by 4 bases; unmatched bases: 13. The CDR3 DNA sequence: TGTGCCAGCAGTGGAGGAATACTCGGGACAGTTAATCAGCCCCAGCATTTT. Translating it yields CASSGGILGTVNQPQHF.

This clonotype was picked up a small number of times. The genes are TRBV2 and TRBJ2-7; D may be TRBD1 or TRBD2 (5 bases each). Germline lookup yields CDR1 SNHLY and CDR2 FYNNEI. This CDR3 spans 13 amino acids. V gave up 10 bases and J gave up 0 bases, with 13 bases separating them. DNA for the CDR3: TGTGCCATCACTAGGGACCGCTCCTACGAGCAGTACTTC. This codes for CAITRDRSYEQYF.

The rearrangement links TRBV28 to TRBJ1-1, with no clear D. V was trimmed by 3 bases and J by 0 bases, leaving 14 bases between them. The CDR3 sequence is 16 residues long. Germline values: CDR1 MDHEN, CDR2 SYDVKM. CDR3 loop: CASSLDEVTMNTEAFF. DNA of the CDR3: TGTGCCAGCAGTTTGGATGAAGTAACCATGAACACTGAAGCTTTCTTT.

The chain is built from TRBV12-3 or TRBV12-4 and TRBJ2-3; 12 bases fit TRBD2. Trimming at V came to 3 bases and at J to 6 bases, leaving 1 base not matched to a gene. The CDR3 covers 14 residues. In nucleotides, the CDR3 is TGTGCCAGCAGTTTTGGACTAGCGGGGGATACGCAGTATTTT. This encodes CASSFGLAGDTQYF.

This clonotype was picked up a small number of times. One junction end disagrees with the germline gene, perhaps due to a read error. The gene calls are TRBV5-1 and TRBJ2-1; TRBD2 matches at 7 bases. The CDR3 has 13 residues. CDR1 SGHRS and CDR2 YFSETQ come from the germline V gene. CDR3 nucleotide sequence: TGCGCCAGCAGATTGGGGGGGATCGATGAGCAGTTCTTC. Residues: CASRLGGIDEQFF. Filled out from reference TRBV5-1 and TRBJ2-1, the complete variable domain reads KAGVTQTPRYLIKTRGQQVTLSCSPISGHRSVSWYQQTPGQGLQFLFEYFSETQRNKGNFPGRFSGRQFSNSRSEMNVSTLELGDSALYLCASRLGGIDEQFFGPGTRLTVL.

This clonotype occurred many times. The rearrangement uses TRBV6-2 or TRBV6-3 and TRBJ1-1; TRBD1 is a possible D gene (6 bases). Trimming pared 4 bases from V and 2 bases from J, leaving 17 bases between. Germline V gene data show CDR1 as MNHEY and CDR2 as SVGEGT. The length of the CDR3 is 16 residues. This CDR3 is CASSLSQGQRNTEAFF. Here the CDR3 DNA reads TGTGCCAGCAGTTTATCTCAGGGGCAGAGAAACACTGAAGCTTTCTTT.

DNA of the CDR3: TGTGCCACCAGTGGCGGACAGGATATCAATCAGCCCCAGCATTTT. It codes for CATSGGQDINQPQHF. The chain recombines TRBV24-1 with TRBJ1-5; TRBD1 agrees at 7 bases. The germline V gene has CDR1 KGHDR and CDR2 SFDVKD. The V gene end was trimmed by 5 bases and the J gene end by 3 bases; junction bases not matched to a gene: 6. CDR3 length equals 15 residues.

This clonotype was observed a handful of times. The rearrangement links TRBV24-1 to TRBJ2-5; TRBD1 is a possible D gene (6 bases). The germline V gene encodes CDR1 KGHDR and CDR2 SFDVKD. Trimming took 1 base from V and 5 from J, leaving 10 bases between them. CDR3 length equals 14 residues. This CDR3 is CATSDFRGGETQYF. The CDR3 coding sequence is TGTGCCACCAGTGATTTCAGGGGCGGGGAGACCCAGTACTTC.

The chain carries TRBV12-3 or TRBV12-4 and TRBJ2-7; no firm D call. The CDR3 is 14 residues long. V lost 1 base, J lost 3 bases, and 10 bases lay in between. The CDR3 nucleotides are TGTGCCAGCAGTTTAGACCAGGCAGGCTACGAGCAGTACTTC. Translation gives CASSLDQAGYEQYF.

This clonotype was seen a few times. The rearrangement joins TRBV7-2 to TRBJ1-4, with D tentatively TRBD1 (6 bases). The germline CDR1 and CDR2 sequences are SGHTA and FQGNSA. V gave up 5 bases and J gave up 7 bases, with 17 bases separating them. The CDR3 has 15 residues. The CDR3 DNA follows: TGTGCCAGCAGCCGTATAGGGGGGTTCGGTGAAAAACTGTTTTTT. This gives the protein CASSRIGGFGEKLFF.

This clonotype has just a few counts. The CDR3 loop reads CAWSVAGQGFDGYTF. Here the CDR3 DNA reads TGTGCCTGGAGTGTAGCGGGACAGGGATTTGATGGCTACACCTTC. The chain combines TRBV30 with TRBJ1-2, with 9 bases that match TRBD1. Germline V gives CDR1 GTSNPN, CDR2 SVGIG (reference sequence). With V trimmed by 0 bases and J by 6 bases, 8 bases remained unmatched. The CDR3 is 15 residues long.

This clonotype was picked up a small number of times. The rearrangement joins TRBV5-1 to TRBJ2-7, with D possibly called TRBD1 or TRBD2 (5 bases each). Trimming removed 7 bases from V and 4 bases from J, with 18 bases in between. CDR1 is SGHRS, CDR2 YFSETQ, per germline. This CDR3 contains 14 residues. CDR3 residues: CASHRDLPPYEQYF. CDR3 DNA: TGCGCCAGCCACCGGGACCTACCACCGTACGAGCAGTACTTC.

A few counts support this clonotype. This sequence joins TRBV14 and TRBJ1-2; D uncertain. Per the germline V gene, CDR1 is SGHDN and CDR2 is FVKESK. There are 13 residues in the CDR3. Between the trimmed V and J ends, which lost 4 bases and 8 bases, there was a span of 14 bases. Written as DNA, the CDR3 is TGTGCCAGCAGCCCTTACACTGCCTGGGGCTACACCTTC. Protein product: CASSPYTAWGYTF. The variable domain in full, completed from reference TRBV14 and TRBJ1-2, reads EAGVTQFPSHSVIEKGQTVTLRCDPISGHDNLYWYRRVMGKEIKFLLHFVKESKQDESGMPNNRFLAERTGGTYSTLKVQPAELEDSGVYFCASSPYTAWGYTFGSGTRLTVV.

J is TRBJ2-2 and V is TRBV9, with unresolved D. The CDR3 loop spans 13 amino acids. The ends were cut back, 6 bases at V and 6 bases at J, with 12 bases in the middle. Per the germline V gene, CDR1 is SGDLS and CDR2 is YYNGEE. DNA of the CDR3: TGTGCCAGCACGGGCATCGGTTCCGGGGAGCTGTTTTTT. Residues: CASTGIGSGELFF.

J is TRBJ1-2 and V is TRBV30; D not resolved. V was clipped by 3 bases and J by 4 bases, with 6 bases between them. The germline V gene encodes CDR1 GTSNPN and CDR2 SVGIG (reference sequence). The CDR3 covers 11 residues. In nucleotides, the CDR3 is TGTGCCTGGAGCGTAGCCTATGGCTACACCTTC. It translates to CAWSVAYGYTF. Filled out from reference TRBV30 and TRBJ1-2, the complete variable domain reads SQTIHQWPATLVQPVGSPLSLECTVEGTSNPNLYWYRQAAGRGLQLLFYSVGIGQISSEVPQNLSASRPQDRQFILSSKKLLLSDSGFYLCAWSVAYGYTFGSGTRLTVV.

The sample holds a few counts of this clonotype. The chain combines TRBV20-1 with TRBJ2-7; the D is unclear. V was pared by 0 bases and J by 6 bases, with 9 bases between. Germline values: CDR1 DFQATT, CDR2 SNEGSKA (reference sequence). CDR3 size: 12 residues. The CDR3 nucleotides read TGCAGTGCTAGAGATCTGGCGAGCGAGCAGTACTTC. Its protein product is CSARDLASEQYF.

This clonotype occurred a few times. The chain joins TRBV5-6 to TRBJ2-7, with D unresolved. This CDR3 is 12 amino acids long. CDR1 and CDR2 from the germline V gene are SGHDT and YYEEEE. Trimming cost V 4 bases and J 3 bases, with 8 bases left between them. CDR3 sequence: CASSHDFYEQYF. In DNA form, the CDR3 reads TGTGCCAGCAGCCACGACTTCTACGAGCAGTACTTC.

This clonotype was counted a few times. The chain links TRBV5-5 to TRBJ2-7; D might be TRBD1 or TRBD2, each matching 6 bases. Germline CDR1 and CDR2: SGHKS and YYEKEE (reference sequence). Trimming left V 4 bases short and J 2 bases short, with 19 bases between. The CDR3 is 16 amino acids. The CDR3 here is CASSPPRDTQTYEQYF. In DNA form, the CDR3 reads TGTGCCAGCAGCCCACCGCGGGACACACAAACCTACGAGCAGTACTTC. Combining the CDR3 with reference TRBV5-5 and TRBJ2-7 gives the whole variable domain DAGVTQSPTHLIKTRGQQVTLRCSPISGHKSVSWYQQVLGQGPQFIFQYYEKEERGRGNFPDRFSARQFPNYSSELNVNALLLGDSALYLCASSPPRDTQTYEQYFGPGTRLTVT.

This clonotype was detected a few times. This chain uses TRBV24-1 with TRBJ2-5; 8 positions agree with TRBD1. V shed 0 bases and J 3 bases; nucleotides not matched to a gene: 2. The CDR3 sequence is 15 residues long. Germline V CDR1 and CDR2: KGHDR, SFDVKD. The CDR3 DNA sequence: TGTGCCACCAGTGATTTGAGACAGGGGAAAGAGACCCAGTACTTC. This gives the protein CATSDLRQGKETQYF.

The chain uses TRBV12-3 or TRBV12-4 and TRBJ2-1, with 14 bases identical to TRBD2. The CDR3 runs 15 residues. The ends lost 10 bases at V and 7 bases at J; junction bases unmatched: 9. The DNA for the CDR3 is TGTGCCACCGTAGGGACTAGCGGGAGAAGTAATGAGCAGTTCTTC. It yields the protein CATVGTSGRSNEQFF.

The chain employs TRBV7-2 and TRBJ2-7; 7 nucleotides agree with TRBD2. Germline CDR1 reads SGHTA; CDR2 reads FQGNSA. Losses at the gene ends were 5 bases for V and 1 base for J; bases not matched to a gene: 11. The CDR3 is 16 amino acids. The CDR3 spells CASSLTPGLISYEQYF. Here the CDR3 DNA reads TGTGCCAGCAGCCTAACTCCGGGACTAATATCCTACGAGCAGTACTTC.

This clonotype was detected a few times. Here the CDR3 DNA reads TGTGCCAGCAGCGTAGCTGAGGGTACGAACACTGAAGCTTTCTTT. Translation: CASSVAEGTNTEAFF. The V and J genes are TRBV9 and TRBJ1-1; D is ambiguous. Germline-derived CDR1 and CDR2 are SGDLS and YYNGEE. The CDR3 length is 15 residues. Trimming removed 0 bases at V and 1 base at J, with 10 bases between.

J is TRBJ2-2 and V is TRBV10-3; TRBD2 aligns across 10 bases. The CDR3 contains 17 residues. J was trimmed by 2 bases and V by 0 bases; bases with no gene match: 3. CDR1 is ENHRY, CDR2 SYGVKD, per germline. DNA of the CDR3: TGTGCCATCAGTGAGTCCCTAGCGGGGGATAACACCGGGGAGCTGTTTTTT. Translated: CAISESLAGDNTGELFF.

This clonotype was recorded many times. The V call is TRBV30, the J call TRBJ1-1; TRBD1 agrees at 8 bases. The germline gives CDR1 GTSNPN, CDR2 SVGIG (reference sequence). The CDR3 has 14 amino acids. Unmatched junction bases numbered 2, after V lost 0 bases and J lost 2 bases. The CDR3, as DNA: TGTGCCTGGAGTGTGGGGACAGGAAACACTGAAGCTTTCTTT. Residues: CAWSVGTGNTEAFF.

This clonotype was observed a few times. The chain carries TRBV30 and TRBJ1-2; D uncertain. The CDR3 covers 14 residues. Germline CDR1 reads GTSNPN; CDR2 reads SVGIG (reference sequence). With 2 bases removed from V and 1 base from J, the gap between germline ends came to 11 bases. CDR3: CAWSSPSYNYGYTF. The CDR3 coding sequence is TGTGCCTGGAGTTCACCAAGTTATAACTATGGCTACACCTTC.

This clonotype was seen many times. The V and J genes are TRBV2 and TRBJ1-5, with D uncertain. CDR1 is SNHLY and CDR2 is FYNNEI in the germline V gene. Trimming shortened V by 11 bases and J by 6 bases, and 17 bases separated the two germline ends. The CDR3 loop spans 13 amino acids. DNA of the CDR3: TGTGCCGTCCGAACGGAACTCGTTCAGCCCCAGCATTTT. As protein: CAVRTELVQPQHF.